The 20 T cell receptor beta chains below were found in one sample sequenced in a study of T cell repertoires in cytomegalovirus infection. Their antigen targets remain unknown. TCRdb redid the calling of the reads with MiXCR, one entry per CDR3 protein. The sample consists of 350,000 to 400,000 distinct CDR3 sequences, roughly 34% of them appearing once. Material: cultured PBMCs, obtained from culture after CMV antigen stimulation. Every receptor here comes from a human donor in good health (CMV status not recorded). Some clones in this sample may be carry-over from other donors' samples.

This clonotype was detected a few times. This chain links TRBV7-9 with TRBJ1-6; no reliable D call. Looked up from germline, CDR1 is SEHNR and CDR2 is FQNEAQ (reference sequence). V was pared by 0 bases and J by 11 bases, with 8 bases between. CDR3 length: 13 amino acids. CDR3 residues: CASSLADRAPLHF. The CDR3 coding sequence is TGTGCCAGCAGCTTAGCGGACCGGGCACCCCTCCACTTT.

This chain connects TRBV2 to TRBJ2-5; D uncertain. From germline, CDR1 is SNHLY and CDR2 FYNNEI. This CDR3 contains 13 residues. V dropped 11 bases and J dropped 5 bases, with 18 bases sitting between them. CDR3 sequence reads: CAQQSGSAETQYF. DNA for the CDR3: TGTGCCCAGCAGTCGGGTAGTGCGGAGACCCAGTACTTC.

This clonotype has just a few counts. This chain links TRBV20-1 with TRBJ2-5; 8 positions agree with TRBD2. The CDR3 length is 15 residues. Germline assignment: CDR1 DFQATT and CDR2 SNEGSKA (reference sequence). Trimming cost V 0 bases and J 2 bases; bases outside gene matches: 5. The CDR3 DNA follows: TGCAGTGCTAGAGATACTAGCGGAAGACAAGAGACCCAGTACTTC. It encodes CSARDTSGRQETQYF.

The V call is TRBV4-3, the J call TRBJ2-1; 9 nucleotides match TRBD2. The CDR3 is 16 amino acids. Germline V gene lookup returns CDR1 LGHNA and CDR2 YSLEER. The junction had 8 bases not matched to a gene; V was cut back by 4 bases and J by 4 bases. The CDR3 DNA is TGCGCCAGCAGCCTCCGGGGCGGGAGGGGATACAATGAGCAGTTCTTC. Translated: CASSLRGGRGYNEQFF.

At least ten counts were recorded for this clonotype. V usage is TRBV12-5 and J usage is TRBJ1-5; 7 positions agree with TRBD1. The CDR3 consists of 14 residues. Germline V gives CDR1 LGHNT, CDR2 FRNRAP. After removal of 5 bases from V and 6 bases from J, the junction contained 7 bases not matched to a gene. CDR3 amino acids: CASGPDREVQPQHF. The CDR3 region has the DNA TGTGCTAGTGGTCCTGACAGGGAGGTTCAGCCCCAGCATTTT.

This clonotype was counted between two and nine times. The chain carries TRBV6-5 and TRBJ2-1; perhaps TRBD2 as D (7 bases). CDR1 is MNHEY, CDR2 SVGAGI, per germline. The CDR3 is 14 amino acids. Trimming took 7 bases from V and 7 from J, leaving 17 bases between them. CDR3 amino acids: CASIGEGVGNEQFF. DNA for the CDR3: TGTGCCAGCATAGGGGAGGGGGTGGGGAATGAGCAGTTCTTC.

The chain links TRBV6-2 or TRBV6-3 to TRBJ2-2, with TRBD2 matching over 7 bases. Germline V gene lookup returns CDR1 MNHEY and CDR2 SVGEGT. Trimming took 1 base from V and 3 from J; bases not matched to a gene: 11. This CDR3 region has 18 residues. The CDR3 nucleotides are TGTGCCAGCAGTTACTGGCAAGGGGCTAGCGGATACACCGGGGAGCTGTTTTTT. It yields the protein CASSYWQGASGYTGELFF.

This clonotype was seen at least ten times. This chain uses TRBV7-6 with TRBJ1-5; D uncertain. V was trimmed by 2 bases and J by 1 base, leaving 12 bases between them. This CDR3 is built from 16 residues. Looked up from germline, CDR1 is SGHVS and CDR2 is FNYEAQ. In DNA, the CDR3 is TGTGCCAGCAGCTTACGAGACGGTGGGAGCAATCAGCCCCAGCATTTT. Translation gives CASSLRDGGSNQPQHF. Full variable domain (remainder filled in from reference TRBV7-6 and TRBJ1-5): GAGVSQSPRYKVTKRGQDVALRCDPISGHVSLYWYRQALGQGPEFLTYFNYEAQQDKSGLPNDRFSAERPEGSISTLTIQRTEQRDSAMYRCASSLRDGGSNQPQHFGDGTRLSIL.

The V call is TRBV19, the J call TRBJ2-1; TRBD2 matches at 8 bases. The V gene's germline CDR1 is LNHDA and CDR2 SQIVND (reference sequence). J gave up 6 bases and V 7 bases, and 17 bases lay outside the gene matches. This CDR3 spans 17 amino acids. The CDR3 DNA sequence: TGTGCCAGTACCCTCAGCCCGGGACTAGGGAGGTTCAATGAGCAGTTCTTC. It specifies CASTLSPGLGRFNEQFF.

This clonotype was seen a few times. DNA of the CDR3: TGTGCCAGCAGTTTGTTTATAGCCAAAAACATTCAGTACTTC. Translated: CASSLFIAKNIQYF. The chain is built from TRBV7-8 and TRBJ2-4; D is ambiguous. The V end lost 6 bases, the J end lost 0 bases, and 9 bases lay between the germline ends. Germline V gene sequence: CDR1 SGHVS, CDR2 FQNEAQ. CDR3 length: 14 residues.

The gene calls are TRBV12-3 or TRBV12-4 and TRBJ1-5; tentative D call: TRBD1 (5 bases). V dropped 5 bases and J dropped 0 bases, with 8 bases sitting between them. The CDR3 is made up of 14 amino acids. The CDR3 bases are TGTGCCAGCAGTCCCGGGGCTAGCAATCAGCCCCAGCATTTT. Translation gives CASSPGASNQPQHF.

In this sample, this clonotype turned up a few times. V gene TRBV7-8 combines with J gene TRBJ2-1, with 7 bases aligning to TRBD2. The CDR3 loop spans 15 amino acids. V lost 1 base and J lost 6; bases outside the gene matches: 6. CDR1 is SGHVS and CDR2 is FQNEAQ in the germline V gene. In DNA form, the CDR3 reads TGTGCCAGCAGCTTAGTGGCCGGGACTATCAATGAGCAGTTCTTC. It translates to CASSLVAGTINEQFF. The full variable domain, completed using reference TRBV7-8 and TRBJ2-1, is GAGVSQSPRYKVAKRGQDVALRCDPISGHVSLFWYQQALGQGPEFLTYFQNEAQLDKSGLPSDRFFAERPEGSVSTLKIQRTQQEDSAVYLCASSLVAGTINEQFFGPGTRLTVL.

The CDR3 nucleotides are TGTGCCACCACCGGGGAGGGGAACTATGGCTACACCTTC. Translation gives CATTGEGNYGYTF. This chain links TRBV19 with TRBJ1-2; possible D gene TRBD1, 5 bases. The germline V and J ends were trimmed by 10 bases and 2 bases, with 14 bases remaining between them. The CDR3 totals 13 residues. Germline assignment: CDR1 LNHDA and CDR2 SQIVND (reference sequence).

This chain links TRBV7-2 with TRBJ2-7; TRBD2 matches 9 bases. With 5 bases clipped from V and 4 bases from J, the junction kept 9 bases outside the gene matches. Germline CDR1 and CDR2: SGHTA and FQGNSA. The CDR3 loop spans 15 amino acids. The CDR3 nucleotides read TGTGCCAGCAGCCCGGAAGGGACTAGCTGGTACGAGCAGTACTTC. Protein product: CASSPEGTSWYEQYF.

The gene calls are TRBV7-8 and TRBJ1-5; no clear D gene. The length of the CDR3 is 13 residues. Germline V gene data show CDR1 as SGHVS and CDR2 as FQNEAQ. Trimming took 5 bases from V and 6 from J, leaving 11 bases between them. CDR3 bases: TGTGCCAGCAGCCCCATAGGGTTTCAGCCCCAGCATTTT. It encodes CASSPIGFQPQHF.

The chain has TRBV19 and TRBJ2-5; D may be TRBD2 (5 bases). Trimming cost V 2 bases and J 2 bases, with 9 bases left between them. Germline assignment: CDR1 LNHDA and CDR2 SQIVND (reference sequence). The CDR3 extends over 14 amino acids. Here the CDR3 reads CASSIRGPQETQYF. Here the CDR3 DNA reads TGTGCCAGTAGTATAAGAGGGCCGCAAGAGACCCAGTACTTC.

This chain connects TRBV7-2 to TRBJ2-2, with D possibly TRBD1 on 6 matching bases. Germline assignment: CDR1 SGHTA and CDR2 FQGNSA. V shed 3 bases and J shed 5 bases, with 16 bases lying between them. CDR3 size: 16 residues. The CDR3 sequence: CASSLAPGHGTGELFF. CDR3 DNA sequence: TGTGCCAGCAGCTTGGCACCGGGACACGGAACCGGGGAGCTGTTTTTT.

The sample holds a few counts of this clonotype. The chain recombines TRBV4-3 with TRBJ2-7, with a tentative D call TRBD1 (5 bases). CDR3 length: 16 amino acids. CDR1 LGHNA and CDR2 YSLEER come from the germline V gene. V was cut by 1 base and J by 2 bases, with 15 bases left in between. The CDR3 nucleotides are TGCGCCAGCAGCCAAGCTCTTCAGGGTATGACCTACGAGCAGTACTTC. Protein sequence: CASSQALQGMTYEQYF.

This clonotype has a handful of counts. J is TRBJ1-3 and V is TRBV6-5; TRBD1 aligns across 7 bases. The germline gives CDR1 MNHEY, CDR2 SVGAGI. This CDR3 region has 14 residues. V lost 0 bases to trimming and J lost 10 bases; unmatched junction nucleotides: 6. CDR3 in DNA: TGTGCCAGCAGTTACTCCGGGACAGCGGCGACCATATATTTT. Translation: CASSYSGTAATIYF.

This chain uses TRBV6-2 or TRBV6-3 with TRBJ2-1, with 11 positions matching TRBD2. The CDR3 covers 14 residues. Germline-derived CDR1 and CDR2 are MNHEY and SVGEGT. With V trimmed by 7 bases and J by 6 bases, 5 bases remained unmatched. The CDR3 region is CASTRTSGRNEQFF. DNA for the CDR3: TGTGCCAGCACGAGGACTAGCGGGCGCAATGAGCAGTTCTTC.